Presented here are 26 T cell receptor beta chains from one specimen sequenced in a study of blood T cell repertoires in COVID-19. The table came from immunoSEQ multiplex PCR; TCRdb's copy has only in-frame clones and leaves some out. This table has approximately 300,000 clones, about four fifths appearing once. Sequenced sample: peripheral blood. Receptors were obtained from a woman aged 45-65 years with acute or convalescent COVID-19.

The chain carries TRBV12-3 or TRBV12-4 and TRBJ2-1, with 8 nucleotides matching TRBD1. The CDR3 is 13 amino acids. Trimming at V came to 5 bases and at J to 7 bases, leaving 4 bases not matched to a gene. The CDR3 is CASSRDRLNEQFF. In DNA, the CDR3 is TGTGCCAGCAGTCGGGACAGGTTAAATGAGCAGTTCTTC.

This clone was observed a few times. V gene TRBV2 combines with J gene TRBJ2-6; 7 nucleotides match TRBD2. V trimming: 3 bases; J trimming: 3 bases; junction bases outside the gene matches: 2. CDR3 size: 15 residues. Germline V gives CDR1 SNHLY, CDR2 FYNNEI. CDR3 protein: CASSDPGGGANVLTF. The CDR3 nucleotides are TGTGCCAGCAGTGATCCGGGAGGTGGGGCCAACGTCCTGACTTTC.

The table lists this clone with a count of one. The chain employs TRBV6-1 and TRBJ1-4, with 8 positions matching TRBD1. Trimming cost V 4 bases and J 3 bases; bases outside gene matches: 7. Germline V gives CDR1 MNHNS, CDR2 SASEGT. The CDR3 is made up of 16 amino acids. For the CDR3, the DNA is TGTGCCAGCAGTGCTGGACAGGGTTCGGCTAATGAAAAACTGTTTTTT. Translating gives CASSAGQGSANEKLFF.

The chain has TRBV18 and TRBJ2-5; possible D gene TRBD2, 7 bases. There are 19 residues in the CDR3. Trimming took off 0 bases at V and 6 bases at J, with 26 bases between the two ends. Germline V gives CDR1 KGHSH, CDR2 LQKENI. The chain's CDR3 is CASSPPVSEGGGALKTQYF. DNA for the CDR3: TGTGCCAGCTCACCACCGGTCTCTGAGGGCGGGGGCGCCCTCAAGACCCAGTACTTC.

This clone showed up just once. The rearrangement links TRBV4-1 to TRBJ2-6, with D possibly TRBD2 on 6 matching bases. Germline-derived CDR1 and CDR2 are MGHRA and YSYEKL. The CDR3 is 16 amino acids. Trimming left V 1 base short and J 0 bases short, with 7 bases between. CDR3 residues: CASSQVDYSGANVLTF. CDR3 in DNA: TGCGCCAGCAGCCAAGTGGACTACTCTGGGGCCAACGTCCTGACTTTC.

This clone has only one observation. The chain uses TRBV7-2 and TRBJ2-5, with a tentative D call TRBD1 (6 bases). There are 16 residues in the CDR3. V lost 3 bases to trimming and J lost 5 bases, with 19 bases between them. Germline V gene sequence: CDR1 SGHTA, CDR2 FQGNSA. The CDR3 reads CASSFRQGNHGETQYF. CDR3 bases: TGTGCCAGCAGCTTTCGGCAGGGGAATCACGGGGAGACCCAGTACTTC.

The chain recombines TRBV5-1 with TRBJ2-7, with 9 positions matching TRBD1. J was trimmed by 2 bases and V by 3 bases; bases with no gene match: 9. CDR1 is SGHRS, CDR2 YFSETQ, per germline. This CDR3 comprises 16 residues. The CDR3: CASSWTGATAPYEQYF. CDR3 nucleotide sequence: TGCGCCAGCAGCTGGACAGGGGCAACCGCCCCCTACGAGCAGTACTTC. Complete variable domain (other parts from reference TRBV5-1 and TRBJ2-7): KAGVTQTPRYLIKTRGQQVTLSCSPISGHRSVSWYQQTPGQGLQFLFEYFSETQRNKGNFPGRFSGRQFSNSRSEMNVSTLELGDSALYLCASSWTGATAPYEQYFGPGTRLTVT.

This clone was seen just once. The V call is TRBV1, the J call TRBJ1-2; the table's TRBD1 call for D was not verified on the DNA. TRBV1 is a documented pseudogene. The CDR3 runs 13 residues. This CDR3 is CTSQEQGNYGYTF. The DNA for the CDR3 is TGCACCAGCCAAGAGCAGGGTAACTATGGCTACACCTTC.

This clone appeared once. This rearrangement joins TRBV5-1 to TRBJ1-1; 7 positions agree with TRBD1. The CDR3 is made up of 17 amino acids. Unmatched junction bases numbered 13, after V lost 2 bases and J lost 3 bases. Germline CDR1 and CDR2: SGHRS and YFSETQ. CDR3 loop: CASSFGGQGVGDTEAFF. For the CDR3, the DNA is TGCGCCAGCAGCTTTGGAGGGCAGGGGGTTGGGGACACTGAAGCTTTCTTT. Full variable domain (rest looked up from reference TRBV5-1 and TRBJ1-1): KAGVTQTPRYLIKTRGQQVTLSCSPISGHRSVSWYQQTPGQGLQFLFEYFSETQRNKGNFPGRFSGRQFSNSRSEMNVSTLELGDSALYLCASSFGGQGVGDTEAFFGQGTRLTVV.

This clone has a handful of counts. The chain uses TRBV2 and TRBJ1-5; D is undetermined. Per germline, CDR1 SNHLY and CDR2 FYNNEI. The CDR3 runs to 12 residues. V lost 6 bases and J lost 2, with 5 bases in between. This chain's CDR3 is CASSRRNQPQHF. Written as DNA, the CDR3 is TGTGCCAGCAGCAGGCGCAATCAGCCCCAGCATTTT.

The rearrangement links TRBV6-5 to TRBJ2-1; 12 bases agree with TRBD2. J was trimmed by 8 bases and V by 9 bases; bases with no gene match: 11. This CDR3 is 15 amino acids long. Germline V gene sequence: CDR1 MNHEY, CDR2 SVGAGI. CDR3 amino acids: CASRWGGLAGDEQFF. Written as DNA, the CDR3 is TGTGCCAGTAGATGGGGGGGACTAGCGGGTGATGAGCAGTTCTTC.

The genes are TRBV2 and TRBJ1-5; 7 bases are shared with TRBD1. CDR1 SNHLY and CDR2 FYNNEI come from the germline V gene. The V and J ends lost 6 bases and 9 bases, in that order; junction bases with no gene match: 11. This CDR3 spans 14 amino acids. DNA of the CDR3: TGTGCCAGCAGCCGCGGAATGACAGGGAGGCCCCAGCATTTT. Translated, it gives CASSRGMTGRPQHF. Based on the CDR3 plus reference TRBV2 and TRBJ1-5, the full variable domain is EPEVTQTPSHQVTQMGQEVILRCVPISNHLYFYWYRQILGQKVEFLVSFYNNEISEKSEIFDDQFSVERPDGSNFTLKIRSTKLEDSAMYFCASSRGMTGRPQHFGDGTRLSIL.

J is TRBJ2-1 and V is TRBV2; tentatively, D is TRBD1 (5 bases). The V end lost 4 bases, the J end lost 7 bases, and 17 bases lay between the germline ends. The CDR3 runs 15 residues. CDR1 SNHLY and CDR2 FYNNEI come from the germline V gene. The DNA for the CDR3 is TGTGCCAGCAGTGCAAGTCAGGGCCTACTAAATGAGCAGTTCTTC. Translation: CASSASQGLLNEQFF.

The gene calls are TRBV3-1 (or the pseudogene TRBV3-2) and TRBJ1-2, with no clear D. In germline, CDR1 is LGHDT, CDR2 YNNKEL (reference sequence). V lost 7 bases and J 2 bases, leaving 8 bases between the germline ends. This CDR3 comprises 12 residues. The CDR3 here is CASMGRNYGYTF. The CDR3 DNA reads TGTGCCAGCATGGGCAGAAACTATGGCTACACCTTC.

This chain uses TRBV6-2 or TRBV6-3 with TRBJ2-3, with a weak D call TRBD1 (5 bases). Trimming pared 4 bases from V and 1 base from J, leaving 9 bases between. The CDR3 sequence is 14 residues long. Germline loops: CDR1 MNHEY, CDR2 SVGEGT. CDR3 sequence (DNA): TGTGCCAGCAGTTTGGTAGGGGGCACAGATACGCAGTATTTT. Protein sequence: CASSLVGGTDTQYF.

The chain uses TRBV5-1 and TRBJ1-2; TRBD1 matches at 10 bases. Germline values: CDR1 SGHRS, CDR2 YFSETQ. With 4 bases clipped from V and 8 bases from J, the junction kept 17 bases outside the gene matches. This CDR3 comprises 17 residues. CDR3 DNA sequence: TGCGCCAGCAGCCACGGGGGACAGGGGCATCAGATTCAAGGCTACACCTTC. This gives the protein CASSHGGQGHQIQGYTF.

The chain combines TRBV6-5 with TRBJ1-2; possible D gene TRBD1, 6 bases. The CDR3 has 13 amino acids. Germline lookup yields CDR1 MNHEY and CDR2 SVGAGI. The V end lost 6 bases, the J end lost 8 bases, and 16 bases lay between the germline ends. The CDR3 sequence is CASSRTGREGYTF. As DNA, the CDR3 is TGTGCCAGCAGCCGTACAGGGCGCGAAGGCTACACCTTC.

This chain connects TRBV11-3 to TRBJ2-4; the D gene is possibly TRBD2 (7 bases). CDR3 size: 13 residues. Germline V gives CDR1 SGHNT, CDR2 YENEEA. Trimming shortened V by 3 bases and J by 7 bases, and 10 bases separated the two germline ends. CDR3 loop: CASSFGGANIQYF. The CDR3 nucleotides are TGTGCCAGCAGCTTTGGGGGGGCGAACATTCAGTACTTC.

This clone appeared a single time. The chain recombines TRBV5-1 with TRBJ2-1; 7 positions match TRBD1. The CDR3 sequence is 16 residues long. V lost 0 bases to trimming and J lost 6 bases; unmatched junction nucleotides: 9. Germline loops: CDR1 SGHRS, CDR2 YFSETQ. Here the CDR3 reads CASSLVQGVISNEQFF. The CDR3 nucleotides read TGCGCCAGCAGCTTGGTTCAGGGGGTAATTTCCAATGAGCAGTTCTTC.

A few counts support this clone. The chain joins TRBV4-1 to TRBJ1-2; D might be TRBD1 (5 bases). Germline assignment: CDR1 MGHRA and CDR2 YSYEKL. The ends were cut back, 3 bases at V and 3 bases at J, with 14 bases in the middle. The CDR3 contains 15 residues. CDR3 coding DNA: TGCGCCAGCAGCCACGGGACTGCACTTGACTATGGCTACACCTTC. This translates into CASSHGTALDYGYTF.

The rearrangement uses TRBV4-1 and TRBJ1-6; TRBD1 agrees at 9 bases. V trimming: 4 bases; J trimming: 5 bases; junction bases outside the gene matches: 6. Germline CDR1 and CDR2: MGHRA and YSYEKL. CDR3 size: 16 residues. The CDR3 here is CASSPWTGVNNSPLHF. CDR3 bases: TGCGCCAGCAGCCCCTGGACAGGGGTAAATAATTCACCCCTCCACTTT.

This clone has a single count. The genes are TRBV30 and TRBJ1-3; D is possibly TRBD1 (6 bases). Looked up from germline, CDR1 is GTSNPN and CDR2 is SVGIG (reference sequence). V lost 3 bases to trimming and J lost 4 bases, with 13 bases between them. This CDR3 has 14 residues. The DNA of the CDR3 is TGTGCCTGGAGGCAGGGGTCTGGGGGAAACACCATATATTTT. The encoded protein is CAWRQGSGGNTIYF.

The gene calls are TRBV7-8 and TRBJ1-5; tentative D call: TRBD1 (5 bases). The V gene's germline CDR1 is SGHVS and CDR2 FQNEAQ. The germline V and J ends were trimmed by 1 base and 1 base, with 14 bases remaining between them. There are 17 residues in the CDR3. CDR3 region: CASSLDRAGHSNQPQHF. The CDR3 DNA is TGTGCCAGCAGCTTAGACCGGGCAGGGCACAGCAATCAGCCCCAGCATTTT.

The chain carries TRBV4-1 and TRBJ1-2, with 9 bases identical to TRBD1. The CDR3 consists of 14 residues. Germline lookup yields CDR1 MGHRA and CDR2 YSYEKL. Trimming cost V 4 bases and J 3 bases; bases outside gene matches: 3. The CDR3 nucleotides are TGCGCCAGCAGCCTCCGGACAGGGGACTATGGCTACACCTTC. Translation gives CASSLRTGDYGYTF.

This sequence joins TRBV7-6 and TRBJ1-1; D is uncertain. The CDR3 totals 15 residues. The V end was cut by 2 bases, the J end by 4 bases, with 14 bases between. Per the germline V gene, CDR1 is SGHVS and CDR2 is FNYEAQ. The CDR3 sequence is CASSLSMGGGTEAFF. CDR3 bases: TGTGCCAGCAGCTTAAGTATGGGCGGAGGCACTGAAGCTTTCTTT.

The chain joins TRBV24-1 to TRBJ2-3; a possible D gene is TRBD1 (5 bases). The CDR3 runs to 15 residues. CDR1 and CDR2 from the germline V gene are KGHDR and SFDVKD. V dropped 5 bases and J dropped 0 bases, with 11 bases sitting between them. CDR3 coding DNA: TGTGCCACCAGTGGATTGACAGAGAGCACAGATACGCAGTATTTT. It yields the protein CATSGLTESTDTQYF.